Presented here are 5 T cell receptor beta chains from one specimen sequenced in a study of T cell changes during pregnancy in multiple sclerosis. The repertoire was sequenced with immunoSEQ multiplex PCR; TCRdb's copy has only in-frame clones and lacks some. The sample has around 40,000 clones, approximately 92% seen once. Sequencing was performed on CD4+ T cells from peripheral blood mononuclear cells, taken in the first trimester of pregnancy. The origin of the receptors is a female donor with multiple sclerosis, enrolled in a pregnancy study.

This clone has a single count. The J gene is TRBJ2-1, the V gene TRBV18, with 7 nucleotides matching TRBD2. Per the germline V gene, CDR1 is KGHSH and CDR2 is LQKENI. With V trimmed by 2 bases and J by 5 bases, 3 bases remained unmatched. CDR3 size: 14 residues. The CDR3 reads CASSPALADNEQFF. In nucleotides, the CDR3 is TGTGCCAGCTCACCAGCGCTAGCGGACAATGAGCAGTTCTTC.

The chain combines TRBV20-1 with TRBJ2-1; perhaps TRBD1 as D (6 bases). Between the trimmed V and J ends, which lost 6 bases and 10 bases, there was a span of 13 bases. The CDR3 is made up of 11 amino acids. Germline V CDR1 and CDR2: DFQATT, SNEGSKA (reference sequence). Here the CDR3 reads CSAFRGGEQFF. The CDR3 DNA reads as TGCAGTGCCTTCAGGGGTGGGGAGCAGTTCTTC.

The CDR3 region is CASSQDIQRGTDTQYF. DNA for the CDR3: TGCGCCAGCAGCCAAGATATCCAGCGGGGCACAGATACGCAGTATTTT. The chain employs TRBV4-3 and TRBJ2-3; maybe TRBD2 (6 bases). The CDR3 contains 16 residues. Germline V gene lookup returns CDR1 LGHNA and CDR2 YSLEER. Trimming stripped 0 bases from V and 1 base from J, with 11 bases between.

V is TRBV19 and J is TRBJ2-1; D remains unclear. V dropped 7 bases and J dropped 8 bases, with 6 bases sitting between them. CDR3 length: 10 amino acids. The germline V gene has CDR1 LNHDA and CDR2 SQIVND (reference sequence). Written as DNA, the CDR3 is TGTGCCAGTATAAATGATGAGCAGTTCTTC. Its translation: CASINDEQFF.

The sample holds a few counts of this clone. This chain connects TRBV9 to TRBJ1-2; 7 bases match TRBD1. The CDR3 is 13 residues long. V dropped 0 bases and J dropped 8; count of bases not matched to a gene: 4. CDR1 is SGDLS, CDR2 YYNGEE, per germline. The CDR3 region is CASSVEGAVGYTF. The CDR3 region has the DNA TGTGCCAGCAGCGTAGAGGGGGCGGTAGGCTACACCTTC.